This TCR beta chain was captured in a study of CD8 T cells in ankylosing spondylitis. V shed 3 bases and J shed 1 base, with 9 bases lying between them. This CDR3 has 13 amino acids. Per germline, CDR1 DFQATT and CDR2 SNEGSKA (reference sequence). The study's findings and limits: Reportedly, disease-linked clones are significantly enriched in ankylosing spondylitis patients' matched synovial fluid. Characteristic, it appeared, of ankylosing spondylitis blood was a TCR beta motif of fewer than 10 highly homologous variants.

5'-RACE, quantitative and with molecular barcodes, yielded the TCR beta libraries. Each CDR3 protein is one row after TCRdb ran MiXCR on the 5' RACE reads. This table has 250,000 to 300,000 distinct CDR3 sequences, around 18% appearing once. This clonotype was observed a handful of times. Its antigen is as yet unknown. The source of this sequence is a male donor with ankylosing spondylitis or in good health (not recorded which). This chain links TRBV20-1 with TRBJ1-1, with D possibly TRBD1 on 5 matching bases. The specimen was blood, either unsorted or a sorted T cell fraction (not recorded which). CDR3 in amino acids: CSASRQGNTEAFF. CDR3 in DNA: TGCAGTGCTAGCCGGCAGGGGAACACTGAAGCTTTCTTT.